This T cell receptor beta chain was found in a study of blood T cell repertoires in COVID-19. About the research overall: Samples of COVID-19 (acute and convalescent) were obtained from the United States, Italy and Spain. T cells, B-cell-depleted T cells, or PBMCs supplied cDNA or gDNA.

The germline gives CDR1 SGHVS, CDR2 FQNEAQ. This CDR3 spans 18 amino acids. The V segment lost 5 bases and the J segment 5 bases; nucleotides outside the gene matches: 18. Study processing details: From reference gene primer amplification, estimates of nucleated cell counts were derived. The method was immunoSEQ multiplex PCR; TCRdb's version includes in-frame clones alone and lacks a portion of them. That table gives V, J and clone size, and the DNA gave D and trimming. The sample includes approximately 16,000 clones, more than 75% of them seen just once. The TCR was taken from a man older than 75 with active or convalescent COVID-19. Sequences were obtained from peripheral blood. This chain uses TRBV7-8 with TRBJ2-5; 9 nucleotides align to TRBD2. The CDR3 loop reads CASSLGASSGGLSETQYF. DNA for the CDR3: TGTGCCAGCAGCCTGGGGGCGAGTAGCGGGGGCCTGTCGGAGACCCAGTACTTC.